The TCR beta chain under discussion was sequenced for a study of response to subunit inactivated influenza vaccine (dated by TCRdb to the late 2010s). Concerning the study at large: Deep quantitative T cell receptor repertoire profiling was used in the study to track responses to a trivalent subunit inactivated influenza vaccine.

Receptors were amplified or captured by RT-PCR. The instrument was an Illumina HiSeq 2500. The public reads were reprocessed in TCRdb via fastp at Q25 and MiXCR, keeping in-frame beta chains. Each entry is one CDR3 protein sequence, shown with its most common DNA and genes. The sample table contains 710,000 or so distinct CDR3 sequences; only one count was recorded for less than 20% of them. The top ten constitute around a tenth of the sample. The V and J ends are trimmed by 6 bases and 8 bases, leaving 17 bases between them. The cysteine opens and the phenylalanine closes a CDR3 of 14 amino acids. Of the read, only the CDR3 DNA is kept; its 42 bases are in frame from base 1. On this clonotype itself: Its antigen is currently not known. Per-nucleotide qualities are absent, and no much larger clonotype sits a single base away.

What the authors observed across the whole study: It was suggested by the authors that each seasonal influenza vaccination may recruit only a limited number of new T cells.

The sequences come from PBMCs from blood, collected 11 to 12 days after vaccination. The origin of this receptor is a man aged 50 or older who received an inactivated influenza vaccine. Donor details come from another sample of the same person, matched by shared clones. Recombination joined TRBV12-3 or TRBV12-4 with TRBJ2-1, and the D gene may be TRBD1, 6 bases matching. Here is the DNA: TGTGCCAGCAGCCCCCTGACAGGAAGCCATGAGCAGTTCTTC. Its protein product is CASSPLTGSHEQFF.